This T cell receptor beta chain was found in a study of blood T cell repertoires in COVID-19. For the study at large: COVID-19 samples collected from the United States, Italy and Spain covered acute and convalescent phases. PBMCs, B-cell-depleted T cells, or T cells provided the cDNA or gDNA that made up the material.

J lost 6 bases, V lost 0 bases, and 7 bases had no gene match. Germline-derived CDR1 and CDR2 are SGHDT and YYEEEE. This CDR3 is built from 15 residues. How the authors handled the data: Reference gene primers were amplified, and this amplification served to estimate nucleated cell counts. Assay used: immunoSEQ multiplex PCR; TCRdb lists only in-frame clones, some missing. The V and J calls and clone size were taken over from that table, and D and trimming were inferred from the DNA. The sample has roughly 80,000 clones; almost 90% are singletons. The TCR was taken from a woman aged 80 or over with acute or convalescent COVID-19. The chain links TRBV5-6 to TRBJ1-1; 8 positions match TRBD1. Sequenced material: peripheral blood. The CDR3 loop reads CASSLAYRGWPEAFF. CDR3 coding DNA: TGTGCCAGCAGCTTGGCCTACAGGGGGTGGCCTGAAGCTTTCTTT.